This entry is about one T cell receptor (beta chain). Its antigen target is currently unknown. No quality values exist for individual bases; no much larger clone is one base distant. The donors were healthy, HIV-negative adults who had no recently reported acute infections or vaccinations. Only Caucasian adults living in Nashville, Tennessee, USA were represented among the donors. CD4+ T cells were enriched by magnetic negative selection; naive cells were then positively selected on CD45RA, and the negative fraction formed the memory subset. Blood was obtained by leukapheresis, after which PBMCs were separated by Ficoll-Histopaque density gradient centrifugation and cryopreserved in liquid nitrogen vapor phase. Analytical flow cytometry was used to check the purity and quantity of every magnetically sorted T cell population. Each sorted fraction had its genomic DNA isolated and then quantified by UV absorbance on a Nanodrop 2000c.

Taken from the germline V gene (reference sequence), the CDR1 and CDR2 loops are SEHNR and FQNEAQ. The cysteine opens and the phenylalanine closes a CDR3 of 14 amino acids. The DNA shown is the 42-base CDR3, in frame from base 1. V lost 5 bases and J lost 6 bases, and the count of bases not matched to a germline gene is 9. Using the deep immunoSEQ assay, TCR CDR3 regions were amplified from genomic DNA by multiplex PCR. Extracted genomic DNA from each cell subset was spread evenly across all wells of several immunoSEQ 96-well plates, with each plate serving as a replicate. For sorted subsets, approximately 190 ng of genomic DNA, equivalent to some 30,000 T cell genomes, went into each replicate PCR. Purified libraries were quantified with a Qubit 3.0 fluorometer, sized on a Bioanalyzer 2100, and re-quantified with the KAPA Library Quantification kit. Every immunoSEQ 96-well plate was sequenced on a dedicated single-read 150-cycle Illumina NextSeq 550 flow cell. In the authors' own workflow: Because the immunoSEQ output held only junctional sequences and lacked quality scores, the filtering could not match the filtering applied to full-length reads. To assign V/J genes and CDR3, sequences were annotated using PyIR, a Python wrapper for IgBLAST v1.9, with IMGT germline references. Reads were removed for weak V/J assignments (E-value above 1e-6), missing CDR3, stop codons, out-of-frame junctions, or ambiguous translated residues. V3J clonotypes were defined as sequences sharing the same inferred V gene, J gene, and CDR3 amino acid sequence. Percentage overlap between repertoires was computed as shared unique clonotypes divided by the size of the smaller repertoire. Repertoire richness was assessed with RTK rarefaction, the Chao1 estimator, and Recon v2.1 estimates of unobserved clonotypes. For all TCRbeta clonotypes obtained by the gDNA method from several donors, generation probabilities were computed with OLGA. This is the immuneACCESS table as TCRdb keeps it, with only in-frame sequences that have V and J called. A part of the clones is gone; compared with another copy, unresolved V genes explain less than half, and the rest is unexplained. V, J and clone size are taken as reported in that table, and D and trimming were inferred from the DNA itself. For this sample there are over a million clones; 97% to 99% appear just once. The ten largest clones capture around 0.38% of the sample.

These data originate in a study of shared clonotypes between healthy human individuals (TCRdb year 2020). About the study as a whole: The cohort comprised two women and a few men aged 18 to 49 years. To increase sequencing depth and limit assay-specific biases, different laboratories used diverse techniques to prepare libraries and sequence TCR repertoires. Per donor, three plates each were used for CD4 naive and CD4 memory, two for CD8 naive, and one for CD8 memory. To estimate repertoire size and how much clonotype sharing occurs between individuals, the study deeply sequenced the blood TCR repertoires of roughly 5 healthy adults. Each donor's leukapheresis produced roughly between roughly 0.85 and 9 billion PBMCs.

The study at large found these results: Clonotypes shared by all four sorted-subset donors showed higher generation probabilities than non-shared clonotypes. Approximately 5% of naive CD4, 3.5% of naive CD8, approximately 2% of memory CD4, and approximately 0.4% of memory CD8 clonotypes were shared across four donors. The small number of donors limited the genetic and exposure-history diversity represented. Only blood was sampled, and tissue TCR repertoires likely differ from those in blood. Based on pairwise subsampling, the degree of clonotype sharing among donors was expected to be affected by sequencing depth. Even with the large sequencing depth, rarefaction of the sorted-subset datasets indicated that sequencing was incomplete. Naive subsets generally had larger estimated clonotype richness than memory subsets did.

Sequenced: naive CD4+ T cells sorted from blood. The cell subset or site label for this specimen denotes: CD45RA+ positively selected. The TCR was taken from a man aged 30-40 years in good health. Recombination connected TRBV7-9 to TRBJ2-7; a stretch of 8 junction bases matches TRBD2. The encoded CDR3 is CASSPGTRIFEQYF. DNA sequence: TGTGCCAGCAGCCCCGGGACTAGAATATTCGAGCAGTACTTC.